A single sample gave rise to the 18 T cell receptor beta chains below, sequenced in a study of blood T cell repertoires in COVID-19. Data came from immunoSEQ multiplex PCR; TCRdb stores just in-frame clones and leaves some out. The data contain just over 250,000 clones, around 87% of them singletons. Material for sequencing was peripheral blood. These TCRs come from a woman aged 50 to 60 with acute or convalescent COVID-19.

The chain employs TRBV29-1 and TRBJ2-1, with D perhaps matching TRBD1 (6 bases). The ends were cut back, 7 bases at V and 6 bases at J, with 16 bases in the middle. Germline CDR1 is SQVTM and CDR2 is ANQGSEA. This CDR3 has 13 amino acids. CDR3 in DNA: TGCAGCGCTCCCACGCAGGGGACCAATGAGCAGTTCTTC. This codes for CSAPTQGTNEQFF.

This clone was recorded once. The CDR3 reads CSASLGQNSYNEQFF. The CDR3 coding sequence is TGCAGTGCTAGTTTGGGACAGAACTCCTACAATGAGCAGTTCTTC. The chain is built from TRBV20-1 and TRBJ2-1; TRBD1 matches 7 bases. Per the germline V gene, CDR1 is DFQATT and CDR2 is SNEGSKA (reference sequence). CDR3 length: 15 amino acids. The J segment lost 0 bases and the V segment lost 3 bases, leaving 5 bases of the junction unmatched.

The chain links TRBV2 to TRBJ2-5, with 9 bases lining up with TRBD2. The CDR3 sequence is 15 residues long. Germline V CDR1 and CDR2: SNHLY, FYNNEI. Trimming cost V 4 bases and J 4 bases; bases outside gene matches: 7. The CDR3 is CASSAVSGSGETQYF. The DNA of the CDR3 is TGTGCCAGCAGTGCGGTTAGCGGGAGTGGAGAGACCCAGTACTTC.

The V gene is TRBV6-6, the J gene TRBJ1-3, with 8 bases identical to TRBD1. The germline V gene has CDR1 MNHNY and CDR2 SVGAGI (reference sequence). V trimming: 5 bases; J trimming: 3 bases; junction bases outside the gene matches: 15. The CDR3 is made up of 18 amino acids. This CDR3 is CASSPRGYGTGGGNTIYF. The CDR3 DNA follows: TGTGCCAGCAGTCCAAGGGGCTACGGGACAGGAGGTGGAAACACCATATATTTT.

This chain links TRBV29-1 with TRBJ2-6; no clear D. The CDR3 is made up of 14 amino acids. The V end lost 0 bases, the J end lost 0 bases, and 3 bases lay between the germline ends. From germline, CDR1 is SQVTM and CDR2 ANQGSEA. The CDR3 spells CSVEDISGANVLTF. As DNA, the CDR3 is TGCAGCGTTGAAGATATCTCTGGGGCCAACGTCCTGACTTTC.

The J gene is TRBJ1-3, the V gene TRBV19; no reliable D call. V lost 5 bases to trimming and J lost 6 bases, with 11 bases between them. This CDR3 has 13 amino acids. Germline V CDR1 and CDR2: LNHDA, SQIVND (reference sequence). CDR3 in DNA: TGTGCCAGTAGTGTGACACCCGAAAACACCATATATTTT. Encoded protein: CASSVTPENTIYF. The variable domain in full, completed from reference TRBV19 and TRBJ1-3, reads DGGITQSPKYLFRKEGQNVTLSCEQNLNHDAMYWYRQDPGQGLRLIYYSQIVNDFQKGDIAEGYSVSREKKESFPLTVTSAQKNPTAFYLCASSVTPENTIYFGEGSWLTVV.

The chain employs TRBV3-1 (or the pseudogene TRBV3-2) and TRBJ1-2; D ambiguous. Trimming took 4 bases from V and 2 from J, leaving 8 bases between them. Per the germline V gene, CDR1 is LGHDT and CDR2 is YNNKEL (reference sequence). The CDR3 totals 13 residues. The CDR3 is CASSREGNYGYTF. The DNA for the CDR3 is TGTGCCAGCAGCCGAGAGGGCAACTATGGCTACACCTTC.

This chain's CDR3 is CASTDTGLRTEAFF. In DNA, the CDR3 is TGTGCCAGTACGGATACAGGGCTAAGGACTGAAGCTTTCTTT. The gene calls are TRBV19 and TRBJ1-1; the D gene is possibly TRBD1 (6 bases). The germline CDR1 and CDR2 sequences are LNHDA and SQIVND (reference sequence). V was shortened by 7 bases and J by 5 bases, with 17 bases between the two germline ends. This CDR3 contains 14 residues.

This chain joins TRBV2 and TRBJ1-2; D is unresolved. Trimming removed 7 bases at V and 7 bases at J, with 22 bases between. Germline loops: CDR1 SNHLY, CDR2 FYNNEI. CDR3 length equals 15 residues. This CDR3 reads CASTEALLAARGYTF. The CDR3 coding sequence is TGTGCCAGCACCGAGGCTTTGCTAGCGGCACGTGGCTACACCTTC.

The chain joins TRBV18 to TRBJ1-6, with TRBD1 as a possible D gene (6 bases). CDR3 length: 17 amino acids. Germline V gives CDR1 KGHSH, CDR2 LQKENI. V lost 2 bases and J lost 4, with 15 bases in between. The CDR3 sequence: CASSPTQGGLYNSPLHF. The DNA for the CDR3 is TGTGCCAGCTCACCAACACAGGGTGGATTGTATAATTCACCCCTCCACTTT.

The V and J genes are TRBV7-2 and TRBJ2-7, with TRBD1 matching 10 bases. V was clipped by 4 bases and J by 5 bases; unmatched bases: 11. This CDR3 spans 16 amino acids. Germline CDR1 is SGHTA and CDR2 is FQGNSA. The CDR3 spells CASSSTPGTGVHEQYF. In DNA form, the CDR3 reads TGTGCCAGCAGCTCGACACCCGGGACAGGGGTCCACGAGCAGTACTTC.

The V call is TRBV5-4, the J call TRBJ2-1; 8 bases align to TRBD2. CDR3 length: 16 residues. Germline V gene data show CDR1 as SGHNT and CDR2 as YYREEE (reference sequence). Trimming cost V 0 bases and J 4 bases; bases outside gene matches: 6. CDR3 DNA: TGTGCCAGCAGCTTGGCCCGGGGGGGTGGGTACAATGAGCAGTTCTTC. This encodes CASSLARGGGYNEQFF.

The rearrangement links TRBV11-2 to TRBJ2-6, with D unclear. Between the trimmed V and J ends, which lost 3 bases and 4 bases, there was a span of 7 bases. The CDR3 length is 14 residues. Germline-derived CDR1 and CDR2 are SGHAT and FQNNGV. The CDR3 loop is CASSFSFGANVLTF. The CDR3 nucleotides are TGTGCCAGCAGCTTTTCATTCGGGGCCAACGTCCTGACTTTC. The full variable domain, its missing parts supplied by reference TRBV11-2 and TRBJ2-6, is EAGVAQSPRYKIIEKRQSVAFWCNPISGHATLYWYQQILGQGPKLLIQFQNNGVVDDSQLPKDRFSAERLKGVDSTLKIQPAKLEDSAVYLCASSFSFGANVLTFGAGSRLTVL.

V and J are TRBV4-1 and TRBJ2-5; TRBD1 agrees at 9 bases. J lost 7 bases, V lost 3 bases, and 9 bases had no gene match. Germline V gene sequence: CDR1 MGHRA, CDR2 YSYEKL. The CDR3 has 15 amino acids. The CDR3 sequence: CASSQDRGLVATQYF. The CDR3 DNA is TGCGCCAGCAGCCAGGACAGGGGATTGGTGGCGACCCAGTACTTC.

The chain recombines TRBV6-5 with TRBJ2-1, with D unclear. Germline values: CDR1 MNHEY, CDR2 SVGAGI. Trimming took 1 base from V and 12 from J, leaving 7 bases between them. There are 11 residues in the CDR3. CDR3 sequence: CASSYYGSQFF. CDR3 sequence (DNA): TGTGCCAGCAGTTACTACGGGTCGCAGTTCTTC.

This sequence joins TRBV28 and TRBJ1-2; TRBD1 is a possible D gene (5 bases). Per germline, CDR1 MDHEN and CDR2 SYDVKM. V was trimmed by 6 bases and J by 4 bases, leaving 12 bases between them. This CDR3 contains 13 residues. CDR3 coding DNA: TGTGCCAGCAGCCCCACAGGTAGCTATGGCTACACCTTC. Its translation is CASSPTGSYGYTF.

In the case of this clone: This sample also contains other DNA sequences that code for the same CDR3. The CDR3 bases are TGCGCCAGCAGCTTACCGGGACAGGGGACCGGGGAGCTGTTTTTT. This translates into CASSLPGQGTGELFF. V is TRBV5-1 and J is TRBJ2-2; 10 bases match TRBD1. Germline V gene data show CDR1 as SGHRS and CDR2 as YFSETQ. This CDR3 has 15 residues. V trimming: 2 bases; J trimming: 5 bases; junction bases outside the gene matches: 3.

V usage is TRBV28 and J usage is TRBJ1-5; a possible D gene is TRBD1 (5 bases). Germline V gene data show CDR1 as MDHEN and CDR2 as SYDVKM. This CDR3 spans 17 amino acids. The ends were cut back, 4 bases at V and 4 bases at J, with 20 bases in the middle. The DNA of the CDR3 is TGTGCCAGCAGTTCCCGGTGGGGGGTCCTTAGGAATCAGCCCCAGCATTTT. Amino acids: CASSSRWGVLRNQPQHF.